This record covers a single T cell receptor beta chain. Antigen unknown. V lost 5 bases and J lost 6, with 22 bases in between. The CDR3 contains 17 residues. This record comes from a study of T cell repertoires in cytomegalovirus infection. Each CDR3 protein is one row after TCRdb ran MiXCR on the reads. The data hold 80,000 or so distinct CDR3 sequences, with roughly 40% observed a single time. Study observations and caveats: What dominated the ex vivo response were HLA-C-restricted CMV-specific TCR beta clonotypes. Summed frequency of shared TCR beta families picked out CMV carriers who also had the relevant HLA.

Material: CD8+ T cells from cultured PBMCs, obtained from culture after CMV antigen stimulation. The chain carries TRBV12-3 or TRBV12-4 and TRBJ2-2, with D possibly being TRBD1 (5 bases). The sequence came from a human donor in good health (CMV status not recorded). Some clones in this sample may be carry-over from other donors' samples. The CDR3 DNA follows: TGTGCCAGCAGTCCCCAAACCGAGGCAGGGTTGGCCGGGGAGCTGTTTTTT. The encoded protein is CASSPQTEAGLAGELFF.